One sample yielded the 24 T cell receptor beta chains listed below, sequenced in a study of blood T cell repertoires in COVID-19 (dated by TCRdb to 2019 to 2021). Preparation of the library involved the immunoSEQ multiplex PCR assay. As stored in TCRdb, this immuneACCESS dataset retains in-frame rearrangements with V and J assigned. A fraction of the clones does not appear; measured against another copy, unresolved V genes explain less than half of the discrepancy, and the remainder lacks a known reason. The sample data list tens of thousands of clones, and 70% to 85% of these were observed just once. In total, the top ten clones hold over 10% of the sample. The source material was peripheral blood. Receptors were obtained from a human donor in a cohort sampled during active COVID-19.

This clone was seen only a few times. V is TRBV5-4 and J is TRBJ1-1, with a tentative D call TRBD1 (5 bases). Trimming left V 4 bases short and J 1 base short, with 17 bases between. There are 16 residues in the CDR3. Per germline, CDR1 SGHNT and CDR2 YYREEE (reference sequence). The CDR3 sequence: CASSPGNRRENTEAFF. The CDR3 DNA sequence: TGTGCCAGCAGCCCCGGGAACAGGAGGGAGAACACTGAAGCTTTCTTT. Variable domain in full (rest from reference TRBV5-4 and TRBJ1-1): ETGVTQSPTHLIKTRGQQVTLRCSSQSGHNTVSWYQQALGQGPQFIFQYYREEENGRGNFPPRFSGLQFPNYSSELNVNALELDDSALYLCASSPGNRRENTEAFFGQGTRLTVV.

This clone was seen once. The rearrangement links TRBV2 to TRBJ2-1; 10 bases are shared with TRBD1. CDR1 SNHLY and CDR2 FYNNEI come from the germline V gene. The CDR3 is 17 residues long. Germline trimming cut 6 bases from V and 7 bases from J; bases unmatched to any gene: 15. CDR3 in amino acids: CASRDSSGTGDGNEQFF. DNA for the CDR3: TGTGCCAGCAGGGACTCCTCCGGGACAGGGGATGGGAATGAGCAGTTCTTC.

The J gene is TRBJ2-3, the V gene TRBV7-9; 9 bases fit TRBD2. Germline loops: CDR1 SEHNR, CDR2 FQNEAQ (reference sequence). Trimming at V came to 6 bases and at J to 5 bases, leaving 9 bases not matched to a gene. CDR3 length: 15 residues. CDR3 sequence: CASSFSGGPGDTQYF. The CDR3 DNA is TGTGCCAGCAGTTTCAGCGGGGGGCCGGGAGATACGCAGTATTTT.

CDR3: CASSIDRNYGYTF. The CDR3 nucleotides read TGTGCCAGCAGTATAGACAGGAACTATGGCTACACCTTC. The V call is TRBV12-3 or TRBV12-4, the J call TRBJ1-2; D is perhaps TRBD1 (6 bases). This CDR3 comprises 13 residues. Trimming removed 5 bases from V and 2 bases from J, with 9 bases in between.

The CDR3 loop is CSASALDRALGKLFF. The CDR3 nucleotides read TGCAGTGCTAGTGCCCTGGACAGGGCGTTAGGAAAACTGTTTTTT. The V gene is TRBV20-1, the J gene TRBJ1-4; 8 bases line up with TRBD1. V lost 3 bases and J lost 10; bases outside the gene matches: 13. The CDR3 has 15 amino acids. The V gene's germline CDR1 is DFQATT and CDR2 SNEGSKA (reference sequence).

V usage is TRBV7-9 and J usage is TRBJ1-2, with 9 bases aligning to TRBD1. The CDR3 sequence is 11 residues long. The V and J ends lost 7 bases and 8 bases, in that order; junction bases with no gene match: 2. Germline CDR1 is SEHNR and CDR2 is FQNEAQ (reference sequence). The CDR3 here is CASTTGGGYTF. The DNA for the CDR3 is TGTGCCAGCACCACAGGGGGCGGCTACACCTTC.

The V call is TRBV18, the J call TRBJ1-4; D is unresolved. Between the trimmed V and J ends, which lost 3 bases and 0 bases, there was a span of 11 bases. This CDR3 has 16 amino acids. Germline lookup yields CDR1 KGHSH and CDR2 LQKENI. The CDR3 loop reads CASSPRSISTNEKLFF. The CDR3 bases are TGTGCCAGCTCACCCCGGTCGATTTCAACTAATGAAAAACTGTTTTTT.

The V gene is TRBV7-8, the J gene TRBJ1-2; a weak D match, TRBD1 (6 bases). Per the germline V gene, CDR1 is SGHVS and CDR2 is FQNEAQ. Trimming took 5 bases from V and 7 from J, leaving 17 bases between them. This CDR3 is 14 amino acids long. The CDR3 nucleotides read TGTGCCAGCAGCCAAGGGCGGGGGGCTCTTGGCTACACCTTC. Encoded protein: CASSQGRGALGYTF.

This chain joins TRBV19 and TRBJ1-6; no clear D gene. The CDR3 extends over 13 amino acids. Per the germline V gene, CDR1 is LNHDA and CDR2 is SQIVND (reference sequence). Trimming took 6 bases from V and 6 from J, leaving 9 bases between them. CDR3 loop: CASRGTFNSPLHF. Written as DNA, the CDR3 is TGTGCCAGTAGGGGCACCTTTAATTCACCCCTCCACTTT.

CDR3 in DNA: TGTGCCAGCAGTGGAAGGGACACCTCCATGTCTGGGGCCAACGTCCTGACTTTC. Translation gives CASSGRDTSMSGANVLTF. J is TRBJ2-6 and V is TRBV6-1; D possibly corresponds to TRBD1 (6 bases). Trimming removed 4 bases from V and 1 base from J, with 17 bases in between. The CDR3 contains 18 residues. Germline assignment: CDR1 MNHNS and CDR2 SASEGT.

Only one count was recorded for this clone. The chain carries TRBV7-6 and TRBJ2-2, with D unclear. CDR3 length: 13 amino acids. Trimming removed 2 bases from V and 5 bases from J, with 6 bases in between. Germline loops: CDR1 SGHVS, CDR2 FNYEAQ. This CDR3 is CASSLMSTGELFF. The CDR3 region has the DNA TGTGCCAGCAGCTTAATGAGTACCGGGGAGCTGTTTTTT.

This chain connects TRBV6-1 to TRBJ2-5, with a tentative D call TRBD2 (6 bases). The V gene's germline CDR1 is MNHNS and CDR2 SASEGT. With 2 bases removed from V and 5 bases from J, the gap between germline ends came to 9 bases. The CDR3 length is 13 residues. Here the CDR3 DNA reads TGTGCCAGCAGTGAATGGAGGGGTGAGACCCAGTACTTC. It translates to CASSEWRGETQYF.

The chain employs TRBV7-9 and TRBJ2-7, with a tentative D call TRBD2 (6 bases). The CDR3 contains 14 residues. V was shortened by 11 bases and J by 0 bases, with 17 bases between the two germline ends. CDR1 and CDR2 (germline): SEHNR, FQNEAQ (reference sequence). The CDR3 DNA follows: TGTGCCGTTCCCCCGGCGGGAAGCTCCTACGAGCAGTACTTC. Translated, it gives CAVPPAGSSYEQYF. The full variable domain, completed using reference TRBV7-9 and TRBJ2-7, is DTGVSQNPRHKITKRGQNVTFRCDPISEHNRLYWYRQTLGQGPEFLTYFQNEAQLEKSRLLSDRFSAERPKGSFSTLEIQRTEQGDSAMYLCAVPPAGSSYEQYFGPGTRLTVT.

CDR3 coding DNA: TGTGCCAGCAGCTTGGGGCAGCCACTCGGCACAGATACGCAGTATTTT. Translation: CASSLGQPLGTDTQYF. The chain joins TRBV7-6 to TRBJ2-3, with TRBD1 as a possible D gene (5 bases). The CDR3 extends over 16 amino acids. V lost 3 bases and J 1 base, leaving 14 bases between the germline ends. The germline V gene has CDR1 SGHVS and CDR2 FNYEAQ. Variable domain in full (rest from reference TRBV7-6 and TRBJ2-3): GAGVSQSPRYKVTKRGQDVALRCDPISGHVSLYWYRQALGQGPEFLTYFNYEAQQDKSGLPNDRFSAERPEGSISTLTIQRTEQRDSAMYRCASSLGQPLGTDTQYFGPGTRLTVL.

J is TRBJ2-1 and V is TRBV5-4; D unclear. In germline, CDR1 is SGHNT, CDR2 YYREEE (reference sequence). V dropped 2 bases and J dropped 6 bases, with 15 bases sitting between them. The CDR3 sequence is 15 residues long. The DNA of the CDR3 is TGTGCCAGCAGCTTAGATGCCCGCGGTCTCAATGAGCAGTTCTTC. It specifies CASSLDARGLNEQFF.

The chain joins TRBV10-1 to TRBJ2-4; 7 bases fit TRBD1. Germline V gene lookup returns CDR1 WNHNN and CDR2 SYGVQD (reference sequence). The trim removed 3 bases at V and 0 bases at J, leaving 5 bases unmatched. This CDR3 is 16 amino acids long. CDR3 in DNA: TGCGCCAGCAGTGAAAGGGGGCGAGTAGCCAAAAACATTCAGTACTTC. Its protein product is CASSERGRVAKNIQYF.

The genes are TRBV28 and TRBJ1-1; tentatively, D is TRBD1 (6 bases). V was trimmed by 3 bases and J by 8 bases, leaving 19 bases between them. Germline assignment: CDR1 MDHEN and CDR2 SYDVKM. The CDR3 has 15 residues. In DNA form, the CDR3 reads TGTGCCAGCAGTTTGTTTCCGAGACAGGCCCGCGAAGCTTTCTTT. Its protein is CASSLFPRQAREAFF.

This rearrangement joins TRBV4-2 to TRBJ2-1, with D uncertain. Germline CDR1 and CDR2: LGHNA and YNFKEQ. V gave up 0 bases and J gave up 7 bases, with 7 bases separating them. This CDR3 is built from 13 residues. This CDR3 reads CASSQDLMNEQFF. The CDR3 coding sequence is TGTGCCAGCAGCCAAGATCTTATGAATGAGCAGTTCTTC.

The rearrangement uses TRBV5-6 and TRBJ2-1, with D perhaps matching TRBD2 (6 bases). CDR3 size: 13 residues. Trimming cost V 2 bases and J 10 bases, with 13 bases left between them. Looked up from germline, CDR1 is SGHDT and CDR2 is YYEEEE. CDR3 sequence: CASSFPGSGEQFF. The CDR3 bases are TGTGCCAGCAGCTTTCCGGGGAGCGGGGAGCAGTTCTTC. The full variable domain, rest sourced from reference TRBV5-6 and TRBJ2-1, is DAGVTQSPTHLIKTRGQQVTLRCSPKSGHDTVSWYQQALGQGPQFIFQYYEEEERQRGNFPDRFSGHQFPNYSSELNVNALLLGDSALYLCASSFPGSGEQFFGPGTRLTVL.

This clone was seen a few times. The chain couples TRBV5-1 to TRBJ1-5, with D tentatively TRBD1 (5 bases). CDR1 is SGHRS, CDR2 YFSETQ, per germline. The CDR3 sequence is 15 residues long. V was shortened by 5 bases and J by 0 bases, with 12 bases between the two germline ends. Written as DNA, the CDR3 is TGCGCCAGCAGGTTGACAGCTTCTAGCAATCAGCCCCAGCATTTT. As protein: CASRLTASSNQPQHF.

The chain carries TRBV7-9 and TRBJ1-6; maybe TRBD1 (6 bases). The CDR3 spans 16 residues. Germline V gene lookup returns CDR1 SEHNR and CDR2 FQNEAQ (reference sequence). V lost 7 bases and J lost 8, with 21 bases in between. The CDR3 loop is CASTRRTTGGDSPLHF. The CDR3, as DNA: TGTGCCAGCACCCGCCGGACGACAGGAGGAGATTCACCCCTCCACTTT.

The chain employs TRBV2 and TRBJ2-4; maybe TRBD1 (6 bases). V was cut by 6 bases and J by 2 bases, with 11 bases left in between. Germline V gene data show CDR1 as SNHLY and CDR2 as FYNNEI. The CDR3 sequence is 14 residues long. CDR3 sequence (DNA): TGTGCCAGCAGGAGGGACACACCCAAAAACATTCAGTACTTC. Translation: CASRRDTPKNIQYF.

This clone appeared a single time. The chain joins TRBV7-8 to TRBJ1-2; D gene uncertain. The ends were cut back, 3 bases at V and 3 bases at J, with 5 bases in the middle. The CDR3 sequence is 12 residues long. CDR1 is SGHVS and CDR2 is FQNEAQ in the germline V gene. The CDR3 DNA reads TGTGCCAGCAGCTTTAGCGACTATGGCTACACCTTC. It is translated as CASSFSDYGYTF.

This chain links TRBV10-1 with TRBJ1-2; D remains ambiguous. V lost 6 bases, J lost 3 bases, and 14 bases lay in between. CDR1 and CDR2 from the germline V gene are WNHNN and SYGVQD (reference sequence). CDR3 length: 14 amino acids. Here the CDR3 DNA reads TGCGCCAGCAGCCCCTCCGGGATCCACTATGGCTACACCTTC. It specifies CASSPSGIHYGYTF.